Listed below are T cell receptor beta chains from one sample, sequenced in a study of Ad26.COV2.S vaccination and SARS-CoV-2 variants. Only in-frame clones appear in the TCRdb table, and some are missing; sequencing was by immunoSEQ multiplex PCR. The table lists about 350,000 clones, 70% to 90% of them singletons. Sequenced material: peripheral blood, taken in a trial of Ad26.COV2.S vaccine versus placebo. These receptors were collected from a person between 18 and 65 years old who received the Ad26.COV2.S COVID-19 vaccine or a placebo. The CDR3 runs from the conserved cysteine through the conserved F or W. The D gene is left open where the match is weak. Clone size appears in some rows only: once, few, many, or a class for an expanded clone.

clone size,J gene,D gene,V gene,CDR3 protein,CDR3 DNA
.,TRBJ2-7,TRBD1,TRBV7-8,CASSADRGEQYF,TGTGCCAGCAGCGCGGACAGGGGCGAGCAGTACTTC
.,TRBJ2-7,TRBD1,TRBV19,CASEGQGGYEQYF,TGTGCCAGCGAGGGACAGGGCGGGTACGAGCAGTACTTC
.,TRBJ2-6,.,TRBV10-3,CAISPQYSGANVLTF,TGTGCCATCAGCCCCCAATACTCTGGGGCCAACGTCCTGACTTTC
.,TRBJ2-2,.,TRBV15,CATSSATRLGGSTGELFF,TGTGCCACCAGCAGTGCCACTCGACTGGGGGGTTCCACCGGGGAGCTGTTTTTT
.,TRBJ2-7,TRBD2,TRBV2,CASKLAGGQYEQYF,TGTGCCAGCAAATTAGCGGGGGGGCAATACGAGCAGTACTTC
.,TRBJ2-1,TRBD2,TRBV11-2,CASSPRTGTRIHNEQFF,TGTGCCAGCAGCCCCCGGACCGGGACTAGAATTCACAATGAGCAGTTCTTC
.,TRBJ2-7,TRBD1,TRBV5-1,CASSLDPRTGSGEQYF,TGCGCCAGCAGCTTGGACCCCCGGACAGGGAGCGGCGAGCAGTACTTC
.,TRBJ1-6,TRBD1,TRBV2,CASRPRQGKNSPLHF,TGTGCCAGCAGACCTCGACAGGGAAAGAATTCACCCCTCCACTTT
.,TRBJ1-3,TRBD1,TRBV18,CASSLQGFGNTIYF,TGTGCCAGCTCACTACAGGGGTTCGGAAACACCATATATTTT
.,TRBJ1-4,TRBD1,TRBV30,CAWSGDRETNEKLFF,TGTGCCTGGAGTGGCGACAGGGAAACTAATGAAAAACTGTTTTTT
.,TRBJ1-1,.,TRBV6-2/TRBV6-3,CASSQGIGTEAFF,TGTGCCAGCAGTCAAGGGATAGGGACTGAAGCTTTCTTT
.,TRBJ1-2,.,TRBV27,CASSLGRGDYGYTF,TGTGCCAGCAGTTTAGGCCGCGGCGACTATGGCTACACCTTC
.,TRBJ2-7,TRBD2,TRBV15,CATSLRTSGNRPYEQYF,TGTGCCACCAGCCTGCGGACTAGCGGGAATCGCCCCTACGAGCAGTACTTC
.,TRBJ1-2,TRBD1,TRBV5-1,CASSAGTGESYTF,TGCGCCAGCAGCGCCGGGACAGGCGAGAGCTACACCTTC
once,TRBJ2-7,.,TRBV2,CASSGAGYEQYF,TGTGCCAGCAGTGGGGCAGGCTACGAGCAGTACTTC
.,TRBJ1-4,.,TRBV2,CASSPVTNEKLFF,TGTGCCAGCAGTCCGGTTACTAATGAAAAACTGTTTTTT
once,TRBJ2-1,TRBD1,TRBV7-6,CASSLGDRGPSDEQFF,TGTGCCAGCAGCTTAGGAGACAGGGGGCCTTCGGATGAGCAGTTCTTC
.,TRBJ2-1,TRBD2,TRBV19,CASSIAGGRNEQFF,TGTGCCAGTAGTATAGCGGGGGGGAGGAATGAGCAGTTCTTC
.,TRBJ2-7,.,TRBV3-1/TRBV3-2,CASSPRDRYYEQYF,TGTGCCAGCAGCCCCCGGGACCGGTATTACGAGCAGTACTTC
.,TRBJ2-2,.,TRBV21-1,CASSKGRRRTGELFF,TGTGCCAGCAGCAAAGGGAGACGGAGGACCGGGGAGCTGTTTTTT
.,TRBJ2-1,TRBD1,TRBV30,CAWSGTGSEQFF,TGTGCCTGGAGCGGGACAGGGAGTGAGCAGTTCTTC
.,TRBJ2-3,.,TRBV4-2,CASSRGTDTQYF,TGTGCCAGCAGCCGGGGCACAGATACGCAGTATTTT
.,TRBJ1-2,TRBD1,TRBV30,CAWSVLRGRRYGYTF,TGTGCCTGGAGTGTACTAAGGGGGCGCCGCTATGGCTACACCTTC
.,TRBJ2-2,.,TRBV24-1,CATSDDAGARPGELFF,TGTGCCACCAGTGATGATGCGGGGGCGCGTCCCGGGGAGCTGTTTTTT
.,TRBJ2-1,.,TRBV24-1,CATRDRSSYNEQFF,TGTGCCACCAGAGACCGGAGCTCCTACAATGAGCAGTTCTTC
.,TRBJ2-2,.,TRBV30,CAWSGVHEAGELFF,TGTGCCTGGAGTGGAGTCCATGAGGCCGGGGAGCTGTTTTTT
.,TRBJ1-1,TRBD1,TRBV5-4,CASSRKQGADTEAFF,TGTGCCAGCAGCAGAAAACAGGGGGCGGACACTGAAGCTTTCTTT
.,TRBJ2-2,TRBD1,TRBV4-3,CASSQGAGGAAGELFF,TGCGCCAGCAGCCAAGGGGCAGGGGGCGCAGCCGGGGAGCTGTTTTTT
.,TRBJ2-7,TRBD1,TRBV27,CASSAGQGYSYEQYF,TGTGCCAGCAGTGCTGGACAGGGGTATTCCTACGAGCAGTACTTC
.,TRBJ1-1,.,TRBV19,CASQDSPNTEAFF,TGTGCCAGTCAGGACAGCCCGAACACTGAAGCTTTCTTT
.,TRBJ2-3,.,TRBV5-1,CASSPGPGTDTQYF,TGCGCCAGCAGCCCGGGCCCCGGCACAGATACGCAGTATTTT
.,TRBJ1-1,TRBD1,TRBV19,CASSIGQGAGEAFF,TGTGCCAGTAGTATTGGTCAGGGGGCTGGTGAGGCTTTCTTT
.,TRBJ2-7,.,TRBV11-3,CASSPSGAALYF,TGTGCCAGCAGCCCCTCAGGGGCGGCACTGTACTTC
.,TRBJ2-2,.,TRBV2,CATILRNTGELFF,TGTGCCACAATCCTAAGGAACACCGGGGAGCTGTTTTTT
few,TRBJ2-7,.,TRBV25-1,CASGSGPYEQYF,TGTGCCAGCGGTAGCGGACCCTACGAGCAGTACTTC
.,TRBJ1-6,.,TRBV9,CASSVRHYNSPLHF,TGTGCCAGCAGCGTGAGACACTATAATTCACCCCTCCACTTT
.,TRBJ1-2,.,TRBV24-1,CATSGSAGAEGYTF,TGTGCCACCAGTGGATCCGCAGGGGCGGAAGGCTACACCTTC
.,TRBJ2-5,.,TRBV24-1,CATSWGQVEETQYF,TGTGCCACCAGCTGGGGACAAGTAGAAGAGACCCAGTACTTC
.,TRBJ2-1,.,TRBV7-2,CASSLHTGPGDNEQFF,TGTGCCAGCAGCTTACATACAGGGCCGGGGGACAATGAGCAGTTCTTC
.,TRBJ2-7,.,TRBV11-2,CASSGLVVARRYEQYF,TGTGCCAGCAGCGGACTGGTCGTAGCGCGCCGGTACGAGCAGTACTTC
.,TRBJ2-2,TRBD2,TRBV7-8,CASSLGRGNTGELFF,TGTGCCAGCAGCTTGGGGAGGGGGAACACCGGGGAGCTGTTTTTT
.,TRBJ2-7,.,TRBV24-1,CATTPGSYEQYF,TGTGCCACCACGCCAGGGTCCTACGAGCAGTACTTC
.,TRBJ1-2,.,TRBV7-2,CASSQSGYGYTF,TGTGCCAGCAGCCAATCGGGCTATGGCTACACCTTC
.,TRBJ2-1,TRBD2,TRBV4-3,CASSPVGLGLYNEQFF,TGCGCCAGCAGCCCAGTGGGACTAGGACTTTACAATGAGCAGTTCTTC
.,TRBJ2-7,.,TRBV2,CASSLKYPNF,TGTGCCAGCAGTTTAAAGTACCCCAATTTC